Each of the 11 T cell receptor beta chains below was sequenced from the same sample in a study of vaccination and CD4 T cells after COVID-19. Sequencing of DNA taken from cultured CD4+ T cells relied on the Oncomine TCR Beta short-read assay. TCRdb re-analysed the PCR reads in MiXCR, keeping a single row per CDR3 protein. The table records about 20,000 distinct CDR3 sequences, about 56% of them present only once. Treatment here: roughly 11-day PBMC culture with coronavirus spike peptide pools or control peptides (ViraFEST assay). The antigens these receptors bind are not known. Specimen: CD4+ T cells from blood, cultured in vitro, collected before SARS-CoV-2 vaccination. The receptors were sampled from a human donor who had recovered from COVID-19.

The chain recombines TRBV5-4 with TRBJ2-7; D unclear. This CDR3 contains 13 residues. Germline V gene data show CDR1 as SGHNT and CDR2 as YYREEE (reference sequence). V was pared by 4 bases and J by 0 bases, with 8 bases between. The CDR3: CASSDASSYEQYF. CDR3 bases: TGTGCCAGCAGCGATGCGAGCTCCTACGAGCAGTACTTC.

This clonotype was counted a few times. J is TRBJ2-3 and V is TRBV15; D possibly corresponds to TRBD1 (5 bases). V was trimmed by 1 base and J by 4 bases, leaving 9 bases between them. Germline V gene data show CDR1 as LNHNV and CDR2 as YYDKDF (reference sequence). The CDR3 length is 14 residues. The CDR3 region is CATSRGQGPDTQYF. The CDR3 DNA is TGTGCCACCAGCAGAGGGCAGGGCCCAGATACGCAGTATTTT.

In its sample, this clonotype ranks as medium-sized. The chain recombines TRBV12-3 or TRBV12-4 with TRBJ1-2, with D uncertain. CDR3 size: 11 residues. Between the trimmed V and J ends, which lost 3 bases and 2 bases, there was a span of 1 base. CDR3 DNA: TGTGCCAGCAGTTTGAACTATGGCTACACCTTC. This translates into CASSLNYGYTF.

CDR3 DNA sequence: TGCGCCAGCAGCCAAGTTTACCAGCGACACTACGAGCAGTACTTC. Encoded protein: CASSQVYQRHYEQYF. The chain employs TRBV4-1 and TRBJ2-7; no definite D call. Trimming removed 1 base at V and 3 bases at J, with 13 bases between. The V gene's germline CDR1 is MGHRA and CDR2 YSYEKL. There are 15 residues in the CDR3.

V and J are TRBV10-1 and TRBJ1-2; 7 nucleotides match TRBD1. The V gene end was trimmed by 9 bases and the J gene end by 2 bases; junction bases not matched to a gene: 3. From germline, CDR1 is WNHNN and CDR2 SYGVQD (reference sequence). This CDR3 has 12 amino acids. Here the CDR3 reads CARKGANYGYTF. The CDR3, as DNA: TGCGCCAGGAAGGGGGCAAACTATGGCTACACCTTC.

The CDR3 DNA reads TGTGCCAGCAGTGAAGGGGGACAGGGGGGGACCCCGAGCTCCTACAATGAGCAGTTCTTC. The encoded protein is CASSEGGQGGTPSSYNEQFF. V usage is TRBV6-1 and J usage is TRBJ2-1, with 11 bases that match TRBD1. With 1 base clipped from V and 0 bases from J, the junction kept 11 bases outside the gene matches. Germline CDR1 reads MNHNS; CDR2 reads SASEGT. CDR3 size: 20 residues.

The chain is built from TRBV9 and TRBJ1-2, with D possibly matching TRBD1 (6 bases). Germline V gene lookup returns CDR1 SGDLS and CDR2 YYNGEE. Trimming removed 3 bases at V and 5 bases at J, with 11 bases between. This CDR3 region has 13 residues. The CDR3, as DNA: TGTGCCAGCAGCGAAGGACAGAATTATGGCTACACCTTC. This encodes CASSEGQNYGYTF.

The chain uses TRBV15 and TRBJ1-1; a possible D gene is TRBD1 (5 bases). Germline V gene sequence: CDR1 LNHNV, CDR2 YYDKDF (reference sequence). The CDR3 is made up of 15 amino acids. V shed 3 bases and J shed 1 base, with 12 bases lying between them. CDR3 residues: CATSRGDGRNTEAFF. The CDR3 bases are TGTGCCACCAGCAGGGGGGACGGCCGGAACACTGAAGCTTTCTTT.

The chain combines TRBV20-1 with TRBJ1-1; 7 bases align to TRBD1. The length of the CDR3 is 12 residues. Germline V lookup: CDR1 DFQATT, CDR2 SNEGSKA (reference sequence). The V segment lost 2 bases and the J segment 5 bases; nucleotides outside the gene matches: 2. For the CDR3, the DNA is TGCAGTGCTAGAAGGACAGGTACTGAAGCTTTCTTT. Encoded protein: CSARRTGTEAFF.

The chain links TRBV19 to TRBJ1-2; possibly TRBD1 for D (6 bases). This CDR3 is built from 16 residues. Germline V gene sequence: CDR1 LNHDA, CDR2 SQIVND (reference sequence). Between the trimmed V and J ends, which lost 4 bases and 7 bases, there was a span of 22 bases. The CDR3 DNA is TGTGCCAGTAGTAACCTACCCGGACAGAGGATGGGTGGCTACACCTTC. Encoded protein: CASSNLPGQRMGGYTF. The full variable domain, its missing parts supplied by reference TRBV19 and TRBJ1-2, is DGGITQSPKYLFRKEGQNVTLSCEQNLNHDAMYWYRQDPGQGLRLIYYSQIVNDFQKGDIAEGYSVSREKKESFPLTVTSAQKNPTAFYLCASSNLPGQRMGGYTFGSGTRLTVV.

The chain carries TRBV15 and TRBJ2-7; 8 bases are a match to TRBD2. The CDR3 is 15 amino acids. Looked up from germline, CDR1 is LNHNV and CDR2 is YYDKDF (reference sequence). The trim removed 1 base at V and 1 base at J, leaving 3 bases unmatched. Written as DNA, the CDR3 is TGTGCCACCAGCAGAGTGGGCGGGAGGTCCTACGAGCAGTACTTC. This encodes CATSRVGGRSYEQYF.